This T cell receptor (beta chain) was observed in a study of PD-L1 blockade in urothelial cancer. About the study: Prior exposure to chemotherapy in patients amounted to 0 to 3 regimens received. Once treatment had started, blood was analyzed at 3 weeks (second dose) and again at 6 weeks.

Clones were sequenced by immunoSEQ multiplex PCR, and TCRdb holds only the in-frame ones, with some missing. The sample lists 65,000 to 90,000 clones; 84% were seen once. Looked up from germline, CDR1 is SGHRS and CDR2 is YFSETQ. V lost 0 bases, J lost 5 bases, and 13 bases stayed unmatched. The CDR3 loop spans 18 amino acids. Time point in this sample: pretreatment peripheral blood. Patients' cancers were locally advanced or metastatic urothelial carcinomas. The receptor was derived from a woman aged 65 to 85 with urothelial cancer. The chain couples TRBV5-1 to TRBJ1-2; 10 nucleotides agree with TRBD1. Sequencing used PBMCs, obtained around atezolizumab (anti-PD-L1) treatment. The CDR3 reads CASSLGDRGQLNTYGYTF. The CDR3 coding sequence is TGCGCCAGCAGCTTGGGCGACAGGGGGCAGCTAAACACTTATGGCTACACCTTC.